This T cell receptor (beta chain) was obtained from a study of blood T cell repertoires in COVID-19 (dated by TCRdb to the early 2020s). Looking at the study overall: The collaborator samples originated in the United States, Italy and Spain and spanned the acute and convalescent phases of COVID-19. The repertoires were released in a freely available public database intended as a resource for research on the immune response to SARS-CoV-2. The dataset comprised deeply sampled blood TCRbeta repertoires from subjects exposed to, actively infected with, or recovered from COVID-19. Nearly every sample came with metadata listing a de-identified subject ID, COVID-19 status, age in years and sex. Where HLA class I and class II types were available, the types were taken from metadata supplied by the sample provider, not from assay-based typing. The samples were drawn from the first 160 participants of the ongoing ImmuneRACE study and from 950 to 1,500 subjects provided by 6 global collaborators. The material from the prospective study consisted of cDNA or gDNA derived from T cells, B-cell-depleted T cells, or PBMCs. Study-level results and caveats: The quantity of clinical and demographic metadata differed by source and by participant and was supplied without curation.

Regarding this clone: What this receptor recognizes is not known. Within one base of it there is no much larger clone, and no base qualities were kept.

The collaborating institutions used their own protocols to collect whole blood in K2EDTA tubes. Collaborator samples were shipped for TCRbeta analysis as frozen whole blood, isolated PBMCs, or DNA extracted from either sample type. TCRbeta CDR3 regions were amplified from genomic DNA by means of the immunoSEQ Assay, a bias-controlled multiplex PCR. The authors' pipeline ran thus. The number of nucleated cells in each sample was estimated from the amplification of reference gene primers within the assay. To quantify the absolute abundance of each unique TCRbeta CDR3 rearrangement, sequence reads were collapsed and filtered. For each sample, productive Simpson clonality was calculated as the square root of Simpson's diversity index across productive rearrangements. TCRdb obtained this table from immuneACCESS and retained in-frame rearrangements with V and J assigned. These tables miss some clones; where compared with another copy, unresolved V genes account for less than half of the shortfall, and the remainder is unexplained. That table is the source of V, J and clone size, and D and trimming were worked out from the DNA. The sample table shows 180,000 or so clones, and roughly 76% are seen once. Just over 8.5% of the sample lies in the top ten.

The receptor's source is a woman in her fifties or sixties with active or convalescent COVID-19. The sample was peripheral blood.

The DNA reads as follows: TGTGCCAGCAGTTCCCCACGGTCAGGGGGCTCCTACAATGAGCAGTTCTTC. Translation gives CASSSPRSGGSYNEQFF. This chain joins TRBV27 to TRBJ2-1, with 7 central nucleotides matching TRBD1. Trimming leaves V shorter by 4 bases and J shorter by 0 bases, with the junction holding 9 bases beyond the gene matches. Including the terminal cysteine and phenylalanine, the CDR3 comprises 17 residues. Only the CDR3 region is kept as DNA, spanning 51 bases read in frame from base 1. Per the germline V gene (reference sequence), MNHEY is the CDR1 and SMNVEV is the CDR2.